The 10 T cell receptor beta chains below were found in one sample sequenced in a study of T-cell reconstitution after alpha-beta-depleted transplantation in children. The authors prepared the TCRbeta library with unique molecular identifiers. TCRdb itself ran the PCR reads through MiXCR, one entry per CDR3 protein. In the table there are 500,000 to 650,000 distinct CDR3 sequences, 13% of which are singletons. Material: PBMCs, mostly from graft donor cells, obtained 360 days after TCRalphabeta/CD19-depleted stem cell transplant. The receptors were sampled from a male patient between 5 and 17 years old who had a stem cell transplant for acute myeloid leukemia, so the T cells may come from the graft donor.

This clonotype was observed a few times. V and J are TRBV9 and TRBJ2-1; perhaps TRBD2 as D (7 bases). CDR3 size: 14 residues. Trimming removed 4 bases from V and 4 bases from J, with 12 bases in between. Germline CDR1 SGDLS, CDR2 YYNGEE. The CDR3 spells CASSSGTLYNEQFF. The CDR3 DNA is TGTGCCAGCAGCAGCGGGACACTTTACAATGAGCAGTTCTTC.

This clonotype showed up many times. The chain combines TRBV7-6 with TRBJ2-3; D not certain. Trimming cost V 0 bases and J 3 bases, with 19 bases left between them. The CDR3 contains 18 residues. Germline values: CDR1 SGHVS, CDR2 FNYEAQ. DNA for the CDR3: TGTGCCAGCAGCTTAGCGCTTGAGACCCCCACTACGACAGATACGCAGTATTTT. Protein: CASSLALETPTTTDTQYF. The whole variable domain, filled in from reference TRBV7-6 and TRBJ2-3, reads GAGVSQSPRYKVTKRGQDVALRCDPISGHVSLYWYRQALGQGPEFLTYFNYEAQQDKSGLPNDRFSAERPEGSISTLTIQRTEQRDSAMYRCASSLALETPTTTDTQYFGPGTRLTVL.

The chain couples TRBV29-1 to TRBJ2-7; the D call may be TRBD1 or TRBD2 (6 bases each). This CDR3 is 15 amino acids long. Germline V gene sequence: CDR1 SQVTM, CDR2 ANQGSEA. V lost 7 bases and J lost 7, with 26 bases in between. CDR3 loop: CSASQRGLGAGEQYF. Written as DNA, the CDR3 is TGCAGCGCCTCGCAAAGGGGACTGGGGGCCGGGGAGCAGTACTTC.

The table lists this clonotype with a few counts. The V gene is TRBV29-1, the J gene TRBJ2-4, with 9 bases matching TRBD2. CDR3 size: 16 residues. The germline V gene encodes CDR1 SQVTM and CDR2 ANQGSEA. V lost 5 bases, J lost 0 bases, and 8 bases stayed unmatched. The CDR3: CSVLLAGEVAKNIQYF. CDR3 coding DNA: TGCAGCGTTCTCTTAGCGGGAGAAGTAGCCAAAAACATTCAGTACTTC.

Only a few counts were recorded for this clonotype. The chain couples TRBV4-3 to TRBJ2-2; D ambiguous. CDR1 and CDR2 from the germline V gene are LGHNA and YSLEER. The CDR3 totals 16 residues. V was cut by 3 bases and J by 6 bases, with 17 bases left in between. The CDR3 nucleotides read TGCGCCAGCAGCCATCCCCGGCCCGGCAAGTCCGGGGAGCTGTTTTTT. As protein: CASSHPRPGKSGELFF.

This clonotype appeared many times. V usage is TRBV5-6 and J usage is TRBJ2-7; D uncertain. The CDR3 is 13 amino acids. CDR1 SGHDT and CDR2 YYEEEE come from the germline V gene. Trimming removed 0 bases from V and 9 bases from J, with 13 bases in between. CDR3 nucleotide sequence: TGTGCCAGCAGCTTGGTCGAGAGGATAGGGCAGTACTTC. The encoded protein is CASSLVERIGQYF.

The chain recombines TRBV29-1 with TRBJ1-1; TRBD1 might be the D (5 bases). Germline values: CDR1 SQVTM, CDR2 ANQGSEA. This CDR3 is built from 15 residues. Trimming left V 7 bases short and J 1 base short, with 19 bases between. DNA of the CDR3: TGCAGCGCTATCCGGGACCACAGGAAGAACACTGAAGCTTTCTTT. This sequence encodes CSAIRDHRKNTEAFF.

The V gene is TRBV27, the J gene TRBJ2-7; no clear D. Per germline, CDR1 MNHEY and CDR2 SMNVEV (reference sequence). This CDR3 has 13 residues. Trimming removed 3 bases from V and 4 bases from J, with 10 bases in between. The CDR3 DNA reads TGTGCCAGCAGTTTTAACGGCCTATACGAGCAGTACTTC. It yields the protein CASSFNGLYEQYF.

This clonotype was observed at least ten times. The V gene is TRBV5-1, the J gene TRBJ2-1; 11 nucleotides line up with TRBD2. From germline, CDR1 is SGHRS and CDR2 YFSETQ. J lost 4 bases, V lost 2 bases, and 11 bases had no gene match. There are 18 residues in the CDR3. This chain's CDR3 is CASSFCLRGLAEYNEQFF. CDR3 in DNA: TGCGCCAGCAGCTTTTGTTTGAGGGGACTAGCGGAATACAATGAGCAGTTCTTC.

The chain links TRBV29-1 to TRBJ1-2, with 10 bases lining up with TRBD1. The CDR3 spans 14 residues. Germline trimming cut 6 bases from V and 8 bases from J; bases unmatched to any gene: 12. Germline V gene data show CDR1 as SQVTM and CDR2 as ANQGSEA. DNA of the CDR3: TGCAGCGTCCCAACGGGACAGGGGAGATGGGGCTACACCTTC. Encoded protein: CSVPTGQGRWGYTF.